This T cell receptor beta chain was recovered during a study of shared clonotypes between healthy human individuals. Study conclusions and caveats: Sampling involved blood alone; tissue repertoires likely differ.

Assay runs were performed at deep level. It was 300 ng DNA, about 30,000 T cell genomes, that went into each replicate PCR of unsorted PBMC. The data were produced by immunoSEQ multiplex PCR, yet TCRdb's version contains in-frame clones alone and is incomplete. This table has about 530,000 clones, approximately 79% appearing once. Details on this clone: The target antigen is unknown.

This CDR3 is built from 15 residues. Trimming removed 0 bases from V and 4 bases from J, with 12 bases in between. Germline CDR1 reads MGHRA; CDR2 reads YSYEKL. Approximately 100 million PBMCs per unsorted sample were used for genomic DNA. This chain uses TRBV4-1 with TRBJ1-2; D is undetermined. Source material: PBMCs. This TCR came from a woman in her thirties or forties in good health. Some clones in this sample may be carry-over from other donors' samples. CDR3 residues: CASSQEPDRSYGYTF. The CDR3 nucleotides read TGCGCCAGCAGCCAAGAGCCGGACCGCAGCTATGGCTACACCTTC.